The entry below gives a single T cell receptor beta chain sequence along with its context. This entry comes from a study of shared clonotypes between healthy human individuals. On the study more broadly: Each donor contributed plates that comprised three CD4 naive, three CD4 memory, two CD8 naive and one CD8 memory.

Germline CDR1 is SSHAT and CDR2 is FNYEAQ (reference sequence). This CDR3 has 15 amino acids. Trimming removed 2 bases from V and 5 bases from J, with 15 bases in between. Only Caucasian adults living in Nashville, Tennessee served as donors. Assay: immunoSEQ multiplex PCR; the TCRdb copy retains only in-frame clones and omits some. Of some 300,000 clones listed, less than 75% are singletons. The receptor comes from a man under 40 in good health. The rearrangement joins TRBV7-7 to TRBJ2-5, with D possibly matching TRBD1 (6 bases). Sequencing input: memory CD4+ T cells sorted from blood. Subset noted: CD45RA-negative fraction. The CDR3 is CASSLSGRGSETQYF. The DNA of the CDR3 is TGTGCCAGCAGCTTAAGCGGCAGGGGTTCGGAGACCCAGTACTTC.